The source of this T cell receptor (beta chain) is a study of prognosis after radiotherapy for stage I lung cancer listed by TCRdb under 2021. Study-wide context: Around 19 stage I NSCLC patients were enrolled in Nanjing, China, between April 2018 and early 2019. Approximately 15 patients had newly diagnosed primary stage I lung tumors, and roughly five had oligometastatic NSCLC after surgical resection of the primary tumor. All patients were regarded as medically inoperable, because of comorbidities in about eleven patients and refusal of surgery in roughly seven patients. The cohort included about a dozen men and roughly six women, with a median age of about 79 years and a range of roughly 53 to 85 years. Squamous cell carcinoma histology was identified in about 7 patients, and adenocarcinoma histology was identified in twelve patients. SBRT was given in 3 to 5 fractions with a biologically effective dose of at least 100 Gy, using image-guided IMRT or VMAT. SBRT was not combined with any concurrent therapy in any patient. After SBRT, distant metastases developed in about 20% of the 19 patients at a median of 7 months, while the remaining 15 patients had no significant progression. Peripheral blood TCR beta repertoires were profiled in stage I NSCLC patients before and after stereotactic body radiotherapy, and the study then linked these repertoires to distant failure. A total of around 40 blood samples from around 19 patients were sequenced, with one sample obtained before and one obtained after SBRT for each patient.

This clonotype came up many times. Its antigen is unknown. Base qualities are missing; no much larger clone stands one base away. All patients had node-negative disease on CT and PET/CT, and none had a history of other malignancies or had previously received chemotherapy or radiotherapy. About 6.4 milliliters of peripheral venous blood were drawn into EDTA tubes at each of two time points. Ficoll-Paque Plus density-gradient centrifugation was used to isolate PBMCs. Samples were stored at -80°C immediately after collection until analysis. Two rounds of multiplex PCR on genomic DNA were used to amplify the TCR beta CDR3 region. The first PCR round used primers specific to each TRBV and TRBJ gene, and the primer sequences were filed in Chinese patent CN105087789A. Universal primers were used in the second round of PCR. The Roche High Pure PCR Template Preparation Kit was used to extract genomic DNA from frozen PBMCs. The libraries underwent paired-end sequencing with 151 bp reads on an Illumina HiSeq 3000. The original pipeline was this. CutAdapt was used to discard raw reads that did not contain the multiplex PCR primer sequences. Using PEAR, the high-quality paired reads were merged into contigs. MiXCR assigned TRB V, D and J gene segments to each contig by aligning to reference sequences. To remove sequencing errors, CDR3 sequences were clustered according to base quality and sequence similarity. Shannon entropy normalized by the natural log of productive TCR sequence number was used as the measure of diversity. Clonality was computed as one minus the ratio of Shannon entropy to the natural log of the number of unique clonotypes. Progression-free survival cut-offs for repertoire metrics were chosen using the Youden index of ROC curves, with analyses run in R 3.5.3. TCRdb trimmed public reads at Q25 via fastp, called clones via MiXCR and kept in-frame beta chains. Rows with a matching CDR3 protein are joined into one entry that keeps the most common DNA and genes. TCRdb, rather than the study authors, made the V and J calls. The sample table lists about 14,000 distinct CDR3 sequences, 25% to 30% of them with a count of one. The ten largest make up approximately 11% of the sample.

Trimming removed 0 bases from V and 4 bases from J; the gene matches leave 18 bases unexplained. The germline V gene yields SGDLS for CDR1 and YYNGEE for CDR2. Including cysteine and phenylalanine, the CDR3 has 20 amino acids. The DNA shown is the 60-base CDR3, in frame from base 1. What the authors observed across the whole study: After SBRT, the number of unique TCR clones decreased (median around 9,400 before versus around 7,000 after; Wilcoxon paired P=0.011). TRBV and TRBJ usage frequencies reportedly differed by metastasis status, in two V genes at baseline and in roughly ten V and two J genes after SBRT. Limitations of the study included a small cohort and short follow-up, and the study findings need independent validation. Post-SBRT Shannon entropy and its change from baseline were lower in patients who developed distant metastases; baseline Shannon entropy was not associated with metastases. Whether the expanded TCR clones were tumor-specific was not determined. All reported P values were unadjusted for multiple comparisons.

Recombination joined TRBV9 with TRBJ2-1; 8 bases in the junction line up with TRBD2. The specimen was PBMCs, collected before or after stereotactic body radiation therapy (not recorded which). This receptor was obtained from a donor over 45 with non-small cell lung cancer. The CDR3 here reads CASSVALGAGVGSGYNEQFF. The nucleotide sequence reads TGTGCCAGCAGCGTAGCTTTAGGAGCGGGAGTCGGTAGTGGATACAATGAGCAGTTCTTC.